This TCR beta chain was recorded in a study of blood T cell repertoires in COVID-19. Whole-study context: The United States, Italy and Spain were the sources of the acute and convalescent COVID-19 samples.

Profiling relied on immunoSEQ multiplex PCR, and the TCRdb table lists in-frame clones only, not all of them. The data show some 300,000 clones, with 87% seen just once and approximately 2.4% held by the top ten. V gave up 3 bases and J gave up 6 bases, with 10 bases separating them. The length of the CDR3 is 13 residues. Looked up from germline, CDR1 is LGHDT and CDR2 is YNNKEL (reference sequence). This TCR derives from a man younger than 30 with active or convalescent COVID-19. The material sequenced was peripheral blood. The rearrangement joins TRBV3-1 (or the pseudogene TRBV3-2) to TRBJ2-3; a weak D match, TRBD2 (5 bases). The CDR3 nucleotides read TGTGCCAGCAGCCAGGTAGCGATTGATACGCAGTATTTT. Translated: CASSQVAIDTQYF.